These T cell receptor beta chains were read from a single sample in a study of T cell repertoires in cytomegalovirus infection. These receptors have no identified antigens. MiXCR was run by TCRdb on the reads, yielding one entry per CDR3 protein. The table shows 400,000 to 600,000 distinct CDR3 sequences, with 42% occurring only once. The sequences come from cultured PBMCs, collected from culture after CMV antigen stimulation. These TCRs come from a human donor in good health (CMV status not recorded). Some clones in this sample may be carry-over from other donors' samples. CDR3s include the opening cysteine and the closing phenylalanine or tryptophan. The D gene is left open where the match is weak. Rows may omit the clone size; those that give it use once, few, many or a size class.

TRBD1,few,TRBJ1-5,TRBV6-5,CASTTGDQPQHF,TGTGCCAGTACAACAGGGGATCAGCCCCAGCATTTT
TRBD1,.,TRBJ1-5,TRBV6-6,CASSYSIIGGSGQPQHF,TGTGCCAGCAGTTACTCGATAATAGGGGGCTCGGGACAGCCCCAGCATTTT
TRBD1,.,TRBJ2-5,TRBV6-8,CASVARTGQETQYF,TGTGCCAGCGTGGCCCGGACAGGTCAAGAGACCCAGTACTTC
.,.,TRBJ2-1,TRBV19,CASSMSSYNEQFF,TGTGCCAGTAGTATGTCCAGCTACAATGAGCAGTTCTTC
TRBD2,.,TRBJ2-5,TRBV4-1,CASSPSGGGGETQYF,TGCGCCAGCAGTCCTAGCGGGGGCGGGGGAGAGACCCAGTACTTC
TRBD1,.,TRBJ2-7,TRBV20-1,CSASLRTGNVYEQYF,TGCAGTGCTAGTCTAAGGACAGGGAATGTCTACGAGCAGTACTTC
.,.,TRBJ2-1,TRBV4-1,CASSQEVRGNEQFF,TGCGCCAGCAGCCAAGAAGTTCGCGGCAATGAGCAGTTCTTC
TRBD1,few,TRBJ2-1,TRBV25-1,CASSHRGAGNEQFF,TGTGCCAGCAGTCACAGGGGCGCCGGCAATGAGCAGTTCTTC
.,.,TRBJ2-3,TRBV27,CASSLSIRRTDTQYF,TGTGCCAGCAGTTTATCGATACGGCGCACAGATACGCAGTATTTT
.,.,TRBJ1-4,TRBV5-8,CASKTSEVSEKLFF,TGTGCCAGCAAGACCAGCGAAGTTAGTGAAAAACTGTTTTTT
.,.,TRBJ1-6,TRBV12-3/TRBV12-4,CASSLGGLPKNSPLHF,TGTGCCAGCAGTTTGGGGGGCCTACCAAAGAATTCACCCCTCCACTTT
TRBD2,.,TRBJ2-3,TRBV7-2,CASSSIPGGLGTDTQYF,TGTGCCAGCAGCTCAATTCCCGGCGGACTAGGCACAGATACGCAGTATTTT
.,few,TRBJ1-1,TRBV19,CASSNSGGVTEAFF,TGTGCCAGTAGTAACAGCGGGGGGGTCACTGAAGCTTTCTTT
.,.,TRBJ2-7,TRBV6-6,CASTSRAGPSYEQYF,TGTGCCAGCACTTCGCGCGCGGGTCCCTCCTACGAGCAGTACTTC
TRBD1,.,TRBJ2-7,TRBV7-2,CASSLVGTGNSYEQYF,TGTGCCAGCAGCTTAGTGGGGACAGGCAACTCCTACGAGCAGTACTTC
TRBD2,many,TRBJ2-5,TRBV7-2,CASSSSGLAGGGETQYF,TGTGCCAGCAGCTCATCGGGACTAGCGGGGGGAGGAGAGACCCAGTACTTC
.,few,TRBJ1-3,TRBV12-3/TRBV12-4,CASRWTVSGNTIYF,TGTGCCAGCAGATGGACGGTCTCTGGAAACACCATATATTTT
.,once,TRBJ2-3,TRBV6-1,CASRRTGIDTQYF,TGTGCCAGCAGGCGAACAGGGATAGATACGCAGTATTTT
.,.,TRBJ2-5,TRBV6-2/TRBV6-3,CASSFGPPGTQYF,TGTGCCAGCAGTTTCGGACCGCCAGGGACCCAGTACTTC
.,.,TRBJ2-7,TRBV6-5,CASSRRAGYPYEQYF,TGTGCCAGCAGCCGTCGGGCTGGGTACCCCTACGAGCAGTACTTC
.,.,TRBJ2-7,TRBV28,CASSLLTPLDSEQYF,TGTGCCAGCAGTTTGTTAACCCCTCTGGACTCCGAGCAGTACTTC
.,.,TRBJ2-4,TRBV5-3,CASSLLAAAGNIQYF,TGTGCCAGCAGCTTGCTGGCAGCAGCAGGAAACATTCAGTACTTC
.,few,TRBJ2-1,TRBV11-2,CASSQIRGSNEQFF,TGTGCCAGCAGCCAAATACGGGGCTCCAATGAGCAGTTCTTC
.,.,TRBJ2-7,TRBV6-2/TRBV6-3,CASSYTSPPDEQYF,TGTGCCAGCAGTTACACCAGTCCCCCCGACGAGCAGTACTTC
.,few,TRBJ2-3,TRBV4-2,CASSQAAGTQYF,TGTGCCAGCAGCCAAGCTGCGGGTACGCAGTATTTT
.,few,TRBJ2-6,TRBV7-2,CASSTRAGTGANVLTF,TGTGCCAGCAGCACCAGGGCGGGGACTGGGGCCAACGTCCTGACTTTC
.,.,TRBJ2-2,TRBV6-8,CASGPGVGTGELFF,TGTGCCAGCGGCCCGGGGGTAGGGACCGGGGAGCTGTTTTTT
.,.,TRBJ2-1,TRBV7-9,CASSPRGRNEQFF,TGTGCCAGCAGCCCCCGGGGGCGGAATGAGCAGTTCTTC
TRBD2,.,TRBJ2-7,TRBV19,CASSIGTRGYEQYF,TGTGCCAGTAGTATAGGGACTAGGGGCTACGAGCAGTACTTC
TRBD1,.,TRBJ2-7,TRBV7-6,CASSLGQGEYEQYF,TGTGCCAGCAGCTTAGGACAGGGGGAATACGAGCAGTACTTC
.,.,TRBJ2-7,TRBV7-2,CASSLERTYEQYF,TGTGCCAGCAGCTTAGAGAGGACCTACGAGCAGTACTTC
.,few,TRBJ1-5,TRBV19,CASRPRDKSDQPQHF,TGTGCCAGTAGGCCCCGGGACAAAAGTGATCAGCCCCAGCATTTT
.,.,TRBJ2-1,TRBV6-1,CATLGPPGLHNEQFF,TGTGCCACCTTAGGACCGCCGGGGCTCCACAATGAGCAGTTCTTC
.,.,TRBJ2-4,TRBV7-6,CASNAVSNIQYF,TGTGCCAGCAACGCAGTCAGTAACATTCAGTACTTC
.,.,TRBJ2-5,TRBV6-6,CASRHRRYQETQYF,TGTGCCAGCAGACACAGGAGATACCAAGAGACCCAGTACTTC
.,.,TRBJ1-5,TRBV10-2,CASSDRQGGQPQHF,TGCGCCAGCAGTGACCGGCAGGGAGGTCAGCCCCAGCATTTT
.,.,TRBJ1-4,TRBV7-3,CASSLRQTNEKLFF,TGTGCCAGCAGCTTAAGACAGACTAATGAAAAACTGTTTTTT
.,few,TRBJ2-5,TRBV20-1,CSARDAGQTYQETQYF,TGCAGTGCTAGAGATGCGGGACAGACGTACCAAGAGACCCAGTACTTC
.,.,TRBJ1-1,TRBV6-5,CASTRGSTEAFF,TGTGCCAGCACCCGTGGGAGTACTGAAGCTTTCTTT
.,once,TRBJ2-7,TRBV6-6,CALSPGAYEQYF,TGTGCCTTGAGCCCGGGAGCCTACGAGCAGTACTTC
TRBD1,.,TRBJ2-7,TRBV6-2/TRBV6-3,CASSYLQGTGEQYF,TGTGCCAGCAGTTATCTACAGGGGACCGGCGAGCAGTACTTC
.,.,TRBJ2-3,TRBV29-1,CSVEDVIASTDTQYF,TGCAGCGTTGAAGATGTGATAGCGAGCACAGATACGCAGTATTTT
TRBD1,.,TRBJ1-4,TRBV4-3,CASSPSGTDEKLFF,TGCGCCAGCAGCCCTTCCGGGACAGACGAAAAACTGTTTTTT